The 21 T cell receptor beta chains listed next were all sequenced from one sample in a study of blood T cell repertoires in COVID-19. Data came from immunoSEQ multiplex PCR; TCRdb stores just in-frame clones and leaves some out. The sample has about 94,000 clones; about 74% are singletons. The sample comprised peripheral blood. Source of these receptors: a man between 65 and 85 years old with COVID-19, enrolled during active disease.

The chain couples TRBV7-2 to TRBJ2-7; 8 nucleotides agree with TRBD2. The CDR3 is made up of 15 amino acids. With 5 bases clipped from V and 0 bases from J, the junction kept 6 bases outside the gene matches. The germline gives CDR1 SGHTA, CDR2 FQGNSA. The CDR3, as DNA: TGTGCCAGCAGCCAAGCAGCGGGAGACTCCTACGAGCAGTACTTC. Protein sequence: CASSQAAGDSYEQYF.

This clone was seen more than once but under ten times. The chain has TRBV29-1 and TRBJ2-7, with 9 bases that match TRBD1. The V segment lost 2 bases and the J segment 4 bases; nucleotides outside the gene matches: 3. CDR3 length equals 13 residues. From germline, CDR1 is SQVTM and CDR2 ANQGSEA. The CDR3 loop is CSVESGTGYEQYF. The CDR3 nucleotides read TGCAGCGTTGAATCTGGGACAGGGTACGAGCAGTACTTC.

This chain joins TRBV15 and TRBJ2-7, with TRBD1 identical over 7 bases. Germline CDR1 LNHNV, CDR2 YYDKDF (reference sequence). This CDR3 contains 14 residues. Trimming took 4 bases from V and 1 from J; bases not matched to a gene: 4. CDR3 protein: CATSNRDSSYEQYF. In DNA form, the CDR3 reads TGTGCCACCAGCAACCGGGACAGTTCCTACGAGCAGTACTTC.

In DNA form, the CDR3 reads TGTGCCAGCAGCTCCCCCTCGAACACTGAAGCTTTCTTT. It is translated as CASSSPSNTEAFF. The chain is built from TRBV11-1 and TRBJ1-1; D unresolved. The length of the CDR3 is 13 residues. Germline V CDR1 and CDR2: SGHAT, FQDESV (reference sequence). The V gene lost 4 bases and the J gene lost 1 base, with 7 bases spanning the gap.

J is TRBJ2-5 and V is TRBV5-4; D perhaps matches TRBD1 (5 bases). Trimming took off 5 bases at V and 7 bases at J, with 15 bases between the two ends. The CDR3 sequence is 13 residues long. Germline V lookup: CDR1 SGHNT, CDR2 YYREEE (reference sequence). The CDR3 reads CASSSDRSGTQYF. In DNA, the CDR3 is TGTGCCAGCAGTTCAGACAGATCCGGGACCCAGTACTTC.

The chain carries TRBV7-3 and TRBJ2-7; possible D gene TRBD2, 5 bases. CDR1 SGHTA and CDR2 FQGTGA come from the germline V gene. The CDR3 spans 14 residues. With 6 bases removed from V and 4 bases from J, the gap between germline ends came to 16 bases. Here the CDR3 reads CASSYRPDSYEQYF. DNA for the CDR3: TGTGCCAGCAGTTATCGCCCGGACTCTTACGAGCAGTACTTC.

This chain links TRBV5-6 with TRBJ1-4; the match to TRBD1 covers 11 bases. This CDR3 is built from 13 residues. The germline CDR1 and CDR2 sequences are SGHDT and YYEEEE. The ends lost 3 bases at V and 13 bases at J; junction bases unmatched: 5. In DNA, the CDR3 is TGTGCCAGCAGCTGGGGGACAGGGGGAGGACTGTTTTTT. It specifies CASSWGTGGGLFF.

The chain links TRBV4-3 to TRBJ1-5, with TRBD1 identical over 7 bases. The CDR3 consists of 15 residues. Germline-derived CDR1 and CDR2 are LGHNA and YSLEER. After removal of 1 base from V and 6 bases from J, the junction contained 6 bases not matched to a gene. The CDR3 here is CASSQVVGGGQPQHF. DNA of the CDR3: TGCGCCAGCAGCCAAGTTGTAGGGGGCGGTCAGCCCCAGCATTTT.

This sequence joins TRBV5-4 and TRBJ1-1; TRBD1 agrees at 9 bases. J gave up 10 bases and V 4 bases, and 17 bases lay outside the gene matches. The CDR3 has 16 residues. Germline V gene data show CDR1 as SGHNT and CDR2 as YYREEE (reference sequence). CDR3 amino acids: CASSHSRTGGALRAFF. The CDR3 nucleotides are TGTGCCAGCAGCCACAGCCGAACAGGGGGCGCCTTGAGAGCTTTCTTT.

The chain carries TRBV24-1 and TRBJ2-3; TRBD2 aligns across 7 bases. With 4 bases clipped from V and 4 bases from J, the junction kept 10 bases outside the gene matches. This CDR3 region has 16 residues. Germline V CDR1 and CDR2: KGHDR, SFDVKD. The CDR3 sequence is CATSDAQAAGPDTQYF. CDR3 nucleotides: TGTGCCACCAGTGACGCACAAGCAGCGGGACCAGATACGCAGTATTTT.

The gene calls are TRBV7-9 and TRBJ2-1; D may be TRBD2 (6 bases). V lost 0 bases to trimming and J lost 7 bases, with 16 bases between them. The CDR3 has 16 residues. Germline CDR1 is SEHNR and CDR2 is FQNEAQ (reference sequence). CDR3 region: CASSLAPGSGWNEQFF. The CDR3 nucleotides read TGTGCCAGCAGCTTAGCGCCCGGGAGCGGCTGGAATGAGCAGTTCTTC.

This clone has more than one count but fewer than ten. The rearrangement joins TRBV30 to TRBJ1-5, with a possible D match to TRBD1 (6 bases). Per germline, CDR1 GTSNPN and CDR2 SVGIG (reference sequence). The CDR3 totals 15 residues. Trimming left V 2 bases short and J 6 bases short, with 17 bases between. This CDR3 is CAWSKSGTNSQPQHF. The CDR3 DNA sequence: TGTGCCTGGAGTAAATCCGGGACAAACAGTCAGCCCCAGCATTTT.

This chain uses TRBV5-1 with TRBJ2-1; 8 bases are shared with TRBD2. There are 14 residues in the CDR3. Germline loops: CDR1 SGHRS, CDR2 YFSETQ. The V segment lost 3 bases and the J segment 10 bases; nucleotides outside the gene matches: 9. The CDR3 nucleotides read TGCGCCAGCAGCTCGGGACTAGAAGTGTTCGAGCAGTTCTTC. This encodes CASSSGLEVFEQFF.

This clone was seen a single time. V gene TRBV28 combines with J gene TRBJ2-4; D is uncertain. The CDR3 has 19 amino acids. Germline CDR1 reads MDHEN; CDR2 reads SYDVKM. Trimming left V 1 base short and J 0 bases short, with 19 bases between. DNA of the CDR3: TGTGCCAGCAGTTTATTTCGCTCCTCGCTTCTAATAGCCAAAAACATTCAGTACTTC. This encodes CASSLFRSSLLIAKNIQYF.

The chain couples TRBV4-2 to TRBJ2-1; perhaps TRBD2 as D (5 bases). This CDR3 contains 15 residues. The V and J ends lost 0 bases and 8 bases respectively, with 14 bases between them. The germline V gene has CDR1 LGHNA and CDR2 YNFKEQ. The CDR3 region has the DNA TGTGCCAGCAGCCAAGATGGCGTACTAGGCGATGAGCAGTTCTTC. This encodes CASSQDGVLGDEQFF.

This chain links TRBV29-1 with TRBJ2-3; 7 bases align to TRBD1. The CDR3 covers 15 residues. CDR1 and CDR2 (germline): SQVTM, ANQGSEA. V was clipped by 2 bases and J by 0 bases; unmatched bases: 5. The CDR3 nucleotides are TGCAGCGTTGAAAGGGCAGGGGGAAGCACAGATACGCAGTATTTT. This translates into CSVERAGGSTDTQYF.

The chain has TRBV27 and TRBJ2-3; TRBD1 is a possible D gene (5 bases). V lost 8 bases to trimming and J lost 5 bases, with 11 bases between them. Germline V CDR1 and CDR2: MNHEY, SMNVEV (reference sequence). The CDR3 is 12 amino acids. As DNA, the CDR3 is TGTGCCAGCCTCTCCCAGGGAGATACGCAGTATTTT. Its translation is CASLSQGDTQYF.

This chain links TRBV13 with TRBJ1-2, with TRBD1 matching over 10 bases. There are 14 residues in the CDR3. Germline V gene sequence: CDR1 PRHDT, CDR2 FYEKMQ (reference sequence). Unmatched junction bases numbered 9, after V lost 7 bases and J lost 7 bases. CDR3 sequence reads: CASKPGTGEGGYTF. Written as DNA, the CDR3 is TGTGCCAGCAAACCAGGGACAGGGGAGGGTGGCTACACCTTC.

V gene TRBV7-2 combines with J gene TRBJ2-2, with 7 positions matching TRBD1. J lost 0 bases, V lost 6 bases, and 4 bases had no gene match. In germline, CDR1 is SGHTA, CDR2 FQGNSA. The CDR3 is made up of 15 amino acids. CDR3 DNA sequence: TGTGCCAGCAGTAGGGACAGATCGAACACCGGGGAGCTGTTTTTT. It is translated as CASSRDRSNTGELFF.

V and J are TRBV2 and TRBJ2-7; D remains ambiguous. The V end lost 5 bases, the J end lost 4 bases, and 9 bases lay between the germline ends. The CDR3 loop spans 12 amino acids. CDR1 is SNHLY and CDR2 is FYNNEI in the germline V gene. The CDR3 DNA follows: TGTGCCAGCAGTCCTGAGAGATACGAGCAGTACTTC. Translating it yields CASSPERYEQYF.

The V gene is TRBV10-3, the J gene TRBJ2-7, with TRBD2 matching 9 bases. This CDR3 contains 16 residues. The junction had 5 bases not matched to a gene; V was cut back by 0 bases and J by 2 bases. The germline CDR1 and CDR2 sequences are ENHRY and SYGVKD. The CDR3 is CAISESDSGRAYEQYF. The CDR3 bases are TGTGCCATCAGTGAGTCGGATAGCGGGAGAGCCTACGAGCAGTACTTC.